The TCR beta chain described here comes from a study of blood T cell repertoires in COVID-19. Study information: The United States, Italy and Spain were the sources of the acute and convalescent COVID-19 samples. The cDNA or gDNA used as material had been derived from T cells, B-cell-depleted T cells, or PBMCs.

As originally analysed: Quantification of nucleated cells was approximated via reference gene primer amplification. Clones were sequenced by immunoSEQ multiplex PCR, and TCRdb holds only the in-frame ones, with some missing. V and J calls and clone size follow that table, whereas D and trimming were derived from the DNA. In the table there are 250,000 to 350,000 clones, 70% to 90% of which are singletons. The V segment lost 3 bases and the J segment 5 bases; nucleotides outside the gene matches: 6. The germline CDR1 and CDR2 sequences are SGHRS and YFSETQ. CDR3 size: 14 residues. The TCR was taken from an older woman with acute or convalescent COVID-19. Sequenced sample: peripheral blood. J is TRBJ2-5 and V is TRBV5-1; 8 nucleotides line up with TRBD2. Here the CDR3 DNA reads TGCGCCAGCAGCTCTACCGGGGGGGCTGAGACCCAGTACTTC. Its protein is CASSSTGGAETQYF.